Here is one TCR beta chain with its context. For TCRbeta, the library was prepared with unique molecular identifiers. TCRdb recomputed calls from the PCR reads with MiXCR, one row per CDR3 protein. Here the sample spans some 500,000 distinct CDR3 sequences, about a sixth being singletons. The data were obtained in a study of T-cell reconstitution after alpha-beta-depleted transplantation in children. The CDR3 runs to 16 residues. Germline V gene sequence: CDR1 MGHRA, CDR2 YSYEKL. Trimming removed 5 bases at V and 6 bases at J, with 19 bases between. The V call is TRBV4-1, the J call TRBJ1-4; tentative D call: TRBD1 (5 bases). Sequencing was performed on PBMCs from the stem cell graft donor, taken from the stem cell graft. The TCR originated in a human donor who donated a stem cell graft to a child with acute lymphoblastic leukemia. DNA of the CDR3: TGCGCCAGCAGCGTAAAAGGCCGGGACCCAGATGAAAAACTGTTTTTT. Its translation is CASSVKGRDPDEKLFF.